These 9 T cell receptor beta chains were sequenced from one sample in a study of shared clonotypes between healthy human individuals. Clones were read by immunoSEQ multiplex PCR, and TCRdb kept only the in-frame ones, dropping some. The table shows over a million clones, with roughly 98.5% occurring only once. Sequenced: naive CD4+ T cells sorted from blood. Subset specified: CD45RA+ positively selected. These receptors all stem from a man under 40 in good health.

CDR3 DNA sequence: TGTGCCAGCAGTTACTCTACGTTTGGAGAAACCAACGAGCAGTACTTC. Amino acids: CASSYSTFGETNEQYF. The chain uses TRBV6-5 and TRBJ2-7; no reliable D call. Germline lookup yields CDR1 MNHEY and CDR2 SVGAGI. This CDR3 is built from 16 residues. V lost 0 bases, J lost 5 bases, and 17 bases lay in between.

The chain has TRBV7-8 and TRBJ2-1; TRBD2 matches 9 bases. V shed 1 base, J shed 8 bases, and the junction held 6 bases outside the gene matches. The germline CDR1 and CDR2 sequences are SGHVS and FQNEAQ. The CDR3 sequence is 15 residues long. CDR3: CASSLGSSGRDEQFF. Here the CDR3 DNA reads TGTGCCAGCAGCTTAGGAAGTAGCGGGAGAGATGAGCAGTTCTTC.

The rearrangement uses TRBV14 and TRBJ1-1, with D unclear. Trimming took 2 bases from V and 0 from J, leaving 4 bases between them. Germline V lookup: CDR1 SGHDN, CDR2 FVKESK. CDR3 length equals 13 residues. The CDR3 sequence is CASSQLLNTEAFF. The CDR3 DNA is TGTGCCAGCAGCCAACTTTTGAACACTGAAGCTTTCTTT.

The genes are TRBV5-1 and TRBJ1-5; D perhaps matches TRBD1 (5 bases). This CDR3 has 14 amino acids. In germline, CDR1 is SGHRS, CDR2 YFSETQ. Trimming shortened V by 4 bases and J by 5 bases, and 13 bases separated the two germline ends. CDR3 nucleotide sequence: TGCGCCAGCAGCCGGATAGGAGGGGATCAGCCCCAGCATTTT. It translates to CASSRIGGDQPQHF.

The V gene is TRBV5-8, the J gene TRBJ2-1; 11 nucleotides align to TRBD2. This CDR3 contains 14 residues. Germline CDR1 is SGHTS and CDR2 is YDEGEE. The V gene end was trimmed by 2 bases and the J gene end by 15 bases; junction bases not matched to a gene: 10. CDR3 sequence reads: CASSLTSGSTPSFF. The CDR3, as DNA: TGTGCCAGCAGCTTAACTAGCGGGAGTACCCCGTCGTTCTTC.

CDR3 in amino acids: CASSLGTLSYEQYF. Written as DNA, the CDR3 is TGCGCCAGCAGCTTGGGGACACTCTCCTACGAGCAGTACTTC. The rearrangement links TRBV5-1 to TRBJ2-7; D is possibly TRBD1 (5 bases). Germline V gene lookup returns CDR1 SGHRS and CDR2 YFSETQ. The CDR3 totals 14 residues. V was clipped by 0 bases and J by 0 bases, with 7 bases between them.

This clone has only a few counts. The chain recombines TRBV30 with TRBJ1-3; TRBD1 matches at 10 bases. CDR1 and CDR2 (germline): GTSNPN, SVGIG (reference sequence). Trimming at V came to 2 bases and at J to 4 bases, leaving 8 bases not matched to a gene. The CDR3 is 16 residues long. The CDR3 region has the DNA TGTGCCTGGAGTCGGGGACAGGGGATAATCGGAAACACCATATATTTT. Its translation: CAWSRGQGIIGNTIYF.

Regarding this clone: This same CDR3 is encoded by further DNA sequences in the sample. V is TRBV5-4 and J is TRBJ2-2; tentative D call: TRBD1 (6 bases). Per germline, CDR1 SGHNT and CDR2 YYREEE (reference sequence). V lost 0 bases, J lost 5 bases, and 11 bases lay in between. The CDR3 covers 15 residues. The CDR3 DNA sequence: TGTGCCAGCAGCTTGGCGGGAAGGGGGACCGGGGAGCTGTTTTTT. As protein: CASSLAGRGTGELFF.

This clone has just one count. The V and J genes are TRBV18 and TRBJ2-6; D gene ambiguous. Trimming removed 4 bases from V and 2 bases from J, with 9 bases in between. CDR1 and CDR2 from the germline V gene are KGHSH and LQKENI. The CDR3 loop spans 15 amino acids. The CDR3 DNA reads TGTGCCAGCTCACGTGGCTCGGCTGGGGCCAACGTCCTGACTTTC. Its translation: CASSRGSAGANVLTF.